These 20 T cell receptor beta chains came from one sample sequenced in a study of CD8+CD57+ T cells in acquired aplastic anemia. Genomic DNA, serving as template, underwent TCR beta VDJ and CDR3 profiling. MiXCR, run by TCRdb on the reads, gives a single entry per CDR3 protein. The table records about 190,000 distinct CDR3 sequences, approximately 50% of them present only once. Patients picked for sequencing had shown CD8+CD57+ cell expansion detected by flow cytometry. Sequencing used sorted CD4+, CD8+, or CD8+CD57+ T cells (not recorded which) from PBMCs. The receptors were sampled from a human donor with aplastic anemia.

In its sample, this clonotype was seen many times. The gene calls are TRBV12-3 or TRBV12-4 and TRBJ1-1; tentative D call: TRBD1 (5 bases). The CDR3 loop spans 14 amino acids. The V end was cut by 1 base, the J end by 1 base, with 7 bases between. The CDR3 region has the DNA TGTGCCAGCAGTTTAGGACAGTGGAACACTGAAGCTTTCTTT. Protein sequence: CASSLGQWNTEAFF.

The chain recombines TRBV12-3 or TRBV12-4 with TRBJ2-5, with 9 nucleotides matching TRBD2. There are 13 residues in the CDR3. CDR3 in DNA: TGTGCTCGGGCGGGAGGGGGAGCAGAGACCCAGTACTTC. It encodes CARAGGGAETQYF.

This clonotype was counted many times. The chain has TRBV6-1 and TRBJ1-5; 9 nucleotides agree with TRBD1. J gave up 6 bases and V 4 bases, and 4 bases lay outside the gene matches. The CDR3 contains 14 residues. CDR1 and CDR2 from the germline V gene are MNHNS and SASEGT. This CDR3 reads CASSAGTGFQPQHF. DNA of the CDR3: TGTGCCAGCAGTGCCGGGACAGGGTTTCAGCCCCAGCATTTT.

At least ten counts were recorded for this clonotype. The chain links TRBV13 to TRBJ1-2; D ambiguous. CDR3 length: 13 amino acids. With 3 bases removed from V and 0 bases from J, the gap between germline ends came to 5 bases. Germline lookup yields CDR1 PRHDT and CDR2 FYEKMQ (reference sequence). Here the CDR3 DNA reads TGTGCCAGCAGCTTTCCCTCTAACTATGGCTACACCTTC. It yields the protein CASSFPSNYGYTF.

This clonotype was detected a few times. The chain employs TRBV20-1 and TRBJ1-3; 8 positions match TRBD1. The CDR3 loop spans 14 amino acids. Per the germline V gene, CDR1 is DFQATT and CDR2 is SNEGSKA (reference sequence). V dropped 6 bases and J dropped 0; count of bases not matched to a gene: 4. DNA of the CDR3: TGCAGTGCAGCCGACAGGGGCTCTGGAAACACCATATATTTT. This sequence encodes CSAADRGSGNTIYF.

The chain couples TRBV24-1 to TRBJ2-1; no clear D. The germline CDR1 and CDR2 sequences are KGHDR and SFDVKD. This CDR3 has 14 amino acids. V lost 1 base to trimming and J lost 12 bases, with 15 bases between them. In DNA, the CDR3 is TGTGCCACCAGTGATTTAAAAAGCACAGATACGCAGTTCTTC. Encoded protein: CATSDLKSTDTQFF.

With regard to this clonotype: One end of the junction fails to match germline, which may point to a read error. The V gene is TRBV4-1, the J gene TRBJ2-1; TRBD2 agrees at 7 bases. From germline, CDR1 is MGHRA and CDR2 YSYEKL. The length of the CDR3 is 17 residues. As DNA, the CDR3 is TGCGCCAGCATCCAAGGGCGCGTACTAGCGAGGTACAATGAGCAGTTCTTC. Protein sequence: CASIQGRVLARYNEQFF.

This clonotype showed up just once. The J gene is TRBJ2-1, the V gene TRBV24-1, with 8 positions matching TRBD2. CDR3 length equals 14 residues. CDR1 KGHDR and CDR2 SFDVKD come from the germline V gene. V was clipped by 4 bases and J by 8 bases; unmatched bases: 6. The CDR3 region has the DNA TGTGCCACCAGTGACACTACCGGGGGGGATGAGCAGTTCTTC. This gives the protein CATSDTTGGDEQFF.

This clonotype was recorded many times. The V gene is TRBV5-6, the J gene TRBJ1-1; D might be TRBD1 (5 bases). Germline-derived CDR1 and CDR2 are SGHDT and YYEEEE. V was clipped by 3 bases and J by 5 bases, with 14 bases between them. The length of the CDR3 is 14 residues. CDR3 amino acids: CASSWGRLETEAFF. CDR3 bases: TGTGCCAGCAGCTGGGGCCGACTTGAGACTGAAGCTTTCTTT.

About this clonotype itself: This may be a read error: a much more frequent sequence differs by one nucleotide. This CDR3 fails to terminate in the conserved phenylalanine or tryptophan, so it likely reflects a read error. The gene calls are TRBV11-2 and TRBJ1-2; D might be TRBD1 (6 bases). The germline V and J ends were trimmed by 5 bases and 3 bases, with 10 bases remaining between them. The CDR3 length is 13 residues. The V gene's germline CDR1 is SGHAT and CDR2 FQNNGV. The CDR3 region has the DNA TGTGCCAGCAGCCCCGGGGGCGACTATGGCTACACCTCC. Protein: CASSPGGDYGYTS.

This clonotype has at least ten counts. The V call is TRBV12-3 or TRBV12-4, the J call TRBJ1-1; TRBD1 matches 7 bases. CDR3 size: 15 residues. With V trimmed by 3 bases and J by 0 bases, 4 bases remained unmatched. This CDR3 is CASSLKGAMNTEAFF. DNA of the CDR3: TGTGCCAGCAGTTTGAAGGGGGCCATGAACACTGAAGCTTTCTTT.

This clonotype was recorded at least ten times. This sequence joins TRBV5-5 and TRBJ2-7; the match to TRBD2 covers 11 bases. The CDR3 runs 15 residues. The J segment lost 6 bases and the V segment lost 0 bases, leaving 5 bases of the junction unmatched. Looked up from germline, CDR1 is SGHKS and CDR2 is YYEKEE (reference sequence). This chain's CDR3 is CASSLVSLAGAEQYF. CDR3 DNA: TGTGCCAGCAGCTTGGTCTCACTAGCGGGAGCCGAGCAGTACTTC.

This clonotype was counted between two and nine times. The chain employs TRBV6-5 and TRBJ2-7; 9 positions match TRBD1. CDR3 length equals 14 residues. Per the germline V gene, CDR1 is MNHEY and CDR2 is SVGAGI. V lost 2 bases, J lost 6 bases, and 5 bases stayed unmatched. For the CDR3, the DNA is TGTGCCAGCAGTTACAGGACAGGGGTATTCGAGCAGTACTTC. This codes for CASSYRTGVFEQYF.

The V gene is TRBV7-2, the J gene TRBJ2-1, with TRBD2 matching over 7 bases. From germline, CDR1 is SGHTA and CDR2 FQGNSA. The V gene end was trimmed by 8 bases and the J gene end by 11 bases; junction bases not matched to a gene: 9. The CDR3 consists of 12 residues. The CDR3 protein is CASGTNTNKQFF. CDR3 DNA sequence: TGTGCCAGCGGGACTAATACAAATAAGCAGTTCTTC.

This clonotype was seen ten or more times. This chain joins TRBV5-1 and TRBJ1-2, with D possibly matching TRBD1 (6 bases). Germline CDR1 is SGHRS and CDR2 is YFSETQ. V lost 9 bases and J 6 bases, leaving 21 bases between the germline ends. The CDR3 has 14 amino acids. CDR3 nucleotide sequence: TGCGCCACCCGGAGGGGGGGCGGCTGGGATGGCTACACCTTC. Protein sequence: CATRRGGGWDGYTF.

J is TRBJ2-7 and V is TRBV6-8; D could derive from TRBD1 or TRBD2 (6 bases each). The CDR3 is 14 amino acids. The V end lost 9 bases, the J end lost 3 bases, and 18 bases lay between the germline ends. Per the germline V gene, CDR1 is MNHGY and CDR2 is SAAAGT. CDR3 DNA: TGTGCCAGTCCTCCCGAAAGGGGGGACTACGAGCAGTACTTC. Amino acid sequence: CASPPERGDYEQYF.

This clonotype was detected only a few times. CDR3 nucleotides: TGTGCCAGCAGTATAAACAGGGGGCTGGGAGGGGCCAACGTCCTGACTTTC. Its protein is CASSINRGLGGANVLTF. J is TRBJ2-6 and V is TRBV3-1; 9 nucleotides agree with TRBD1. Germline CDR1 and CDR2: LGHDT and YNNKEL (reference sequence). V trimming: 6 bases; J trimming: 4 bases; junction bases outside the gene matches: 10. The CDR3 length is 17 residues. The full variable domain, rest sourced from reference TRBV3-1 and TRBJ2-6, is DTAVSQTPKYLVTQMGNDKSIKCEQNLGHDTMYWYKQDSKKFLKIMFSYNNKELIINETVPNRFSPKSPDKAHLNLHINSLELGDSAVYFCASSINRGLGGANVLTFGAGSRLTVL.

V usage is TRBV2 and J usage is TRBJ1-2; D gene ambiguous. Germline CDR1 reads SNHLY; CDR2 reads FYNNEI. Trimming stripped 7 bases from V and 6 bases from J, with 15 bases between. CDR3 length: 13 amino acids. CDR3 nucleotide sequence: TGTGCCAGCACTGGACCGCTGATACATGGCTACACCTTC. This gives the protein CASTGPLIHGYTF.

Many counts were recorded for this clonotype. The rearrangement links TRBV19 to TRBJ2-1; D remains ambiguous. Germline V gives CDR1 LNHDA, CDR2 SQIVND (reference sequence). Trimming left V 3 bases short and J 0 bases short, with 12 bases between. CDR3 length: 16 residues. CDR3: CASSMLRSGSYNEQFF. DNA of the CDR3: TGTGCCAGTAGTATGCTCCGATCGGGCTCCTACAATGAGCAGTTCTTC.

The V call is TRBV25-1, the J call TRBJ2-1; D is possibly TRBD2 (5 bases). The germline CDR1 and CDR2 sequences are MGHDK and SYGVNS. The V gene lost 2 bases and the J gene lost 4 bases, with 15 bases spanning the gap. There are 16 residues in the CDR3. The CDR3 sequence: CASSERENGPYNEQFF. The CDR3 coding sequence is TGTGCCAGCAGTGAAAGGGAGAACGGACCTTACAATGAGCAGTTCTTC.